The table lists the clone carrying this T cell receptor beta chain with a count of one. The antigen is undetermined. CDR3 length: 12 amino acids. The V end lost 5 bases, the J end lost 5 bases, and 9 bases lay between the germline ends. Germline CDR1 reads MDHEN; CDR2 reads SYDVKM. The sample belongs to a study of cytomegalovirus exposure and HLA in healthy donors. General observations from the study: It was likely that a cluster of highly shared sequence variants was a sequencing artifact. As confirmed in vitro, a few CMV-associated chains were specific for CMV antigens. HLA allele associations emerged for 17,000 or so TCR beta sequences in a later analysis, at 0.05 false discovery rate.

PCR involved 60 Vbeta and 13 Jbeta primers. Here immunoSEQ multiplex PCR was the method, and the copy in TCRdb shows in-frame clones only, minus some. Of 150,000 or so clones detected, about two thirds appear once; the ten largest clones hold roughly 2%. The TCR was taken from a woman aged 55-70 years in good health and CMV-seropositive. The chain is built from TRBV28 and TRBJ1-1; D remains unclear. The sample consisted of PBMCs. CDR3 in amino acids: CASSVTSTEAFF. The CDR3 region has the DNA TGTGCCAGCAGTGTTACATCTACTGAAGCTTTCTTT. The entire variable domain, with the rest obtained from reference TRBV28 and TRBJ1-1, is as follows: DVKVTQSSRYLVKRTGEKVFLECVQDMDHENMFWYRQDPGLGLRLIYFSYDVKMKEKGDIPEGYSVSREKKERFSLILESASTNQTSMYLCASSVTSTEAFFGQGTRLTVV.